This TCR beta chain originates from a study of PD-L1 blockade in urothelial cancer. Study context: Patients began atezolizumab, 1,200 mg intravenously every 3 weeks, at some point between 2012 and 2014. Blood drawn 3 weeks (second dose) and 6 weeks after treatment start was analyzed. Notes on the study in general: Enhanced expansion of tumor-associated blood clones at 3 weeks characterized durable-benefit patients.

This clone was seen a handful of times. Its antigen is as yet unknown. Trimming cost V 1 base and J 6 bases, with 9 bases left between them. Germline-derived CDR1 and CDR2 are SGHTA and FQGNSA. The CDR3 is 14 residues long. The data were produced by immunoSEQ multiplex PCR, yet TCRdb's version contains in-frame clones alone and is incomplete. The sample has 90,000 to 100,000 clones, 90% seen once. Specified time point: pretreatment peripheral blood. The patients had locally advanced or metastatic urothelial carcinoma. The sample in question was PBMCs, obtained around atezolizumab (anti-PD-L1) treatment. This TCR was recovered from a man aged 55 to 70 with urothelial cancer. The chain recombines TRBV7-2 with TRBJ2-2, with D unclear. The CDR3 DNA follows: TGTGCCAGCAGCTTAGTCACCGGGTCCGGGGAGCTGTTTTTT. Translated: CASSLVTGSGELFF.